This T cell receptor (beta chain) was retrieved from a study of identical twins. Findings of the study overall: The same donors were not followed; conclusions instead depended on cross-sectional statistical analysis. Twin-shared out-of-frame alpha sequences were enriched for low generation probability.

One entry per CDR3 protein results from TCRdb running MiXCR on the 5' RACE reads. The data contain 300,000 to 350,000 distinct CDR3 sequences, 9% to 15% of them singletons. As concerns this clonotype: Its target is not known.

The same sample was also used in a study of yellow fever vaccine responses in identical twins.

The clonotype originates from a woman younger than 30 in good health. The sample consisted of CD8+ T cells sorted from blood.

The CDR3: CASSLYRRIDYEQYF. CDR3 bases: TGTGCCAGCAGTTTATACCGCCGGATAGACTACGAGCAGTACTTC. The V call is TRBV27, the J call TRBJ2-7; no reliable D call. Trimming stripped 1 base from V and 3 bases from J, with 13 bases between. The CDR3 runs to 15 residues. Germline V lookup: CDR1 MNHEY, CDR2 SMNVEV (reference sequence).